The 11 T cell receptor beta chains in this list originate from one sample, sequenced in a study of blood T cell repertoires in COVID-19. TCRdb keeps only in-frame clones here, not all; method: immunoSEQ multiplex PCR. The data show 70,000 or so clones, just over 85% seen once. Sequencing was performed on peripheral blood. All receptors come from a man between 65 and 85 years old with active or convalescent COVID-19.

This clone was found once. The chain is built from TRBV6-5 and TRBJ1-3, with no clear D. Germline assignment: CDR1 MNHEY and CDR2 SVGAGI. This CDR3 contains 14 residues. The V end lost 5 bases, the J end lost 3 bases, and 11 bases lay between the germline ends. CDR3 in DNA: TGTGCCAGCAGTAGCCGGGAACTTGGAAACACCATATATTTT. This encodes CASSSRELGNTIYF.

The V call is TRBV21-1, the J call TRBJ1-5; the listed D gene, TRBD1, was not tested against the DNA. TRBV21-1 is an annotated pseudogene. The CDR3 has 19 amino acids. CDR3 bases: TGTGCCAGCAGCAAAACCCAGGGACAGGGTAGGGCAAGCAATCAGCCCCAGCATTTT. Protein product: CASSKTQGQGRASNQPQHF.

The chain is built from TRBV7-6 and TRBJ2-7; TRBD1 aligns across 8 bases. This CDR3 spans 15 amino acids. Trimming cost V 5 bases and J 1 base; bases outside gene matches: 7. Germline CDR1 and CDR2: SGHVS and FNYEAQ. The DNA of the CDR3 is TGTGCCAGCAGCCCCCGAGGACAGGGTTCCTACGAGCAGTACTTC. Residues: CASSPRGQGSYEQYF.

The J gene is TRBJ2-1, the V gene TRBV5-6; tentatively, D is TRBD2 (5 bases). V was clipped by 0 bases and J by 9 bases, with 16 bases between them. Germline V CDR1 and CDR2: SGHDT, YYEEEE. CDR3 size: 15 residues. The CDR3 DNA reads TGTGCCAGCAGCTTGGGGGGAGTTTCGTTTGGTGAGCAGTTCTTC. Protein: CASSLGGVSFGEQFF.

The chain employs TRBV27 and TRBJ2-7; perhaps TRBD2 as D (7 bases). This CDR3 region has 12 residues. CDR1 is MNHEY, CDR2 SMNVEV, per germline (reference sequence). The V gene lost 7 bases and the J gene lost 9 bases, with 16 bases spanning the gap. CDR3 coding DNA: TGTGCCAGCAACCAACCGGGGGGCGCGCAGTACTTC. Encoded protein: CASNQPGGAQYF.

The rearrangement uses TRBV10-3 and TRBJ2-7; 7 nucleotides agree with TRBD1. Germline V lookup: CDR1 ENHRY, CDR2 SYGVKD. The V segment lost 5 bases and the J segment 4 bases; nucleotides outside the gene matches: 8. CDR3 length equals 14 residues. The CDR3 DNA sequence: TGTGCCATCAGTCAGGAAGGGGGCAGTTACGAGCAGTACTTC. Protein: CAISQEGGSYEQYF.

This chain joins TRBV6-1 and TRBJ2-1; 7 bases fit TRBD1. The CDR3 is 14 amino acids. The germline CDR1 and CDR2 sequences are MNHNS and SASEGT. Losses at the gene ends were 0 bases for V and 9 bases for J; bases not matched to a gene: 5. The CDR3: CASSEATGIGEQFF. The CDR3 nucleotides read TGTGCCAGCAGTGAAGCGACAGGGATCGGTGAGCAGTTCTTC.

This clone turned up a few times. V usage is TRBV6-5 and J usage is TRBJ2-7, with a tentative D call TRBD2 (5 bases). This CDR3 spans 13 amino acids. Germline V gene lookup returns CDR1 MNHEY and CDR2 SVGAGI. V shed 6 bases and J shed 6 bases, with 15 bases lying between them. DNA of the CDR3: TGTGCCAGCAGGGACTTCAATGGGCGCGAGCAGTACTTC. Residues: CASRDFNGREQYF.

This clone was counted a single time. The V call is TRBV24-1, the J call TRBJ2-3; 9 bases line up with TRBD1. With 5 bases clipped from V and 3 bases from J, the junction kept 5 bases outside the gene matches. The V gene's germline CDR1 is KGHDR and CDR2 SFDVKD. The CDR3 sequence is 15 residues long. CDR3 nucleotide sequence: TGTGCCACCAGTGCCTTAGGACAGGGGACAGATACGCAGTATTTT. Protein sequence: CATSALGQGTDTQYF.

In nucleotides, the CDR3 is TGTGCCTGGAGGGTAAGACAGGGCCTAGAGACCCAGTACTTC. Residues: CAWRVRQGLETQYF. The V and J genes are TRBV30 and TRBJ2-5; TRBD1 agrees at 7 bases. The ends lost 3 bases at V and 4 bases at J; junction bases unmatched: 8. CDR1 GTSNPN and CDR2 SVGIG come from the germline V gene (reference sequence). The CDR3 sequence is 14 residues long.

The chain links TRBV19 to TRBJ2-6; weak D call: TRBD1 (5 bases). V lost 5 bases, J lost 4 bases, and 12 bases lay in between. CDR1 and CDR2 from the germline V gene are LNHDA and SQIVND (reference sequence). CDR3 length: 15 residues. As DNA, the CDR3 is TGTGCCAGTAGTTTAGCAGGGTCCGGGGCCAACGTCCTGACTTTC. Translating gives CASSLAGSGANVLTF. Looking up the rest from reference TRBV19 and TRBJ2-6 gives the full variable domain: DGGITQSPKYLFRKEGQNVTLSCEQNLNHDAMYWYRQDPGQGLRLIYYSQIVNDFQKGDIAEGYSVSREKKESFPLTVTSAQKNPTAFYLCASSLAGSGANVLTFGAGSRLTVL.